This TCR beta chain was captured by sequencing in a study of spatial heterogeneity in lung cancer. TCRdb re-called the 5' RACE reads through MiXCR, storing one row per CDR3 protein. The sample includes 25,000 or so distinct CDR3 sequences, roughly 8.4% seen only once; the top ten take about 37%. The table lists this clonotype with many counts. This CDR3 contains 13 residues. V was trimmed by 7 bases and J by 0 bases, leaving 8 bases between them. Germline lookup yields CDR1 SGHRS and CDR2 YFSETQ. This sample's time point: sample taken at primary tumor resection. Unsorted samples of tumor, nontumor lung or frozen PBMC had their whole RNA sequenced.

The receptor comes from a female donor with early-stage non-small cell lung cancer. The rearrangement uses TRBV5-1 and TRBJ2-1; D could derive from TRBD1 or TRBD2 (5 bases each). This sample comprised PBMCs, obtained at surgery. Here the CDR3 DNA reads TGCGCCAGCGCCGGGACCTCCTACAATGAGCAGTTCTTC. Its translation: CASAGTSYNEQFF. The full variable domain, with the rest looked up from reference TRBV5-1 and TRBJ2-1, is KAGVTQTPRYLIKTRGQQVTLSCSPISGHRSVSWYQQTPGQGLQFLFEYFSETQRNKGNFPGRFSGRQFSNSRSEMNVSTLELGDSALYLCASAGTSYNEQFFGPGTRLTVL.